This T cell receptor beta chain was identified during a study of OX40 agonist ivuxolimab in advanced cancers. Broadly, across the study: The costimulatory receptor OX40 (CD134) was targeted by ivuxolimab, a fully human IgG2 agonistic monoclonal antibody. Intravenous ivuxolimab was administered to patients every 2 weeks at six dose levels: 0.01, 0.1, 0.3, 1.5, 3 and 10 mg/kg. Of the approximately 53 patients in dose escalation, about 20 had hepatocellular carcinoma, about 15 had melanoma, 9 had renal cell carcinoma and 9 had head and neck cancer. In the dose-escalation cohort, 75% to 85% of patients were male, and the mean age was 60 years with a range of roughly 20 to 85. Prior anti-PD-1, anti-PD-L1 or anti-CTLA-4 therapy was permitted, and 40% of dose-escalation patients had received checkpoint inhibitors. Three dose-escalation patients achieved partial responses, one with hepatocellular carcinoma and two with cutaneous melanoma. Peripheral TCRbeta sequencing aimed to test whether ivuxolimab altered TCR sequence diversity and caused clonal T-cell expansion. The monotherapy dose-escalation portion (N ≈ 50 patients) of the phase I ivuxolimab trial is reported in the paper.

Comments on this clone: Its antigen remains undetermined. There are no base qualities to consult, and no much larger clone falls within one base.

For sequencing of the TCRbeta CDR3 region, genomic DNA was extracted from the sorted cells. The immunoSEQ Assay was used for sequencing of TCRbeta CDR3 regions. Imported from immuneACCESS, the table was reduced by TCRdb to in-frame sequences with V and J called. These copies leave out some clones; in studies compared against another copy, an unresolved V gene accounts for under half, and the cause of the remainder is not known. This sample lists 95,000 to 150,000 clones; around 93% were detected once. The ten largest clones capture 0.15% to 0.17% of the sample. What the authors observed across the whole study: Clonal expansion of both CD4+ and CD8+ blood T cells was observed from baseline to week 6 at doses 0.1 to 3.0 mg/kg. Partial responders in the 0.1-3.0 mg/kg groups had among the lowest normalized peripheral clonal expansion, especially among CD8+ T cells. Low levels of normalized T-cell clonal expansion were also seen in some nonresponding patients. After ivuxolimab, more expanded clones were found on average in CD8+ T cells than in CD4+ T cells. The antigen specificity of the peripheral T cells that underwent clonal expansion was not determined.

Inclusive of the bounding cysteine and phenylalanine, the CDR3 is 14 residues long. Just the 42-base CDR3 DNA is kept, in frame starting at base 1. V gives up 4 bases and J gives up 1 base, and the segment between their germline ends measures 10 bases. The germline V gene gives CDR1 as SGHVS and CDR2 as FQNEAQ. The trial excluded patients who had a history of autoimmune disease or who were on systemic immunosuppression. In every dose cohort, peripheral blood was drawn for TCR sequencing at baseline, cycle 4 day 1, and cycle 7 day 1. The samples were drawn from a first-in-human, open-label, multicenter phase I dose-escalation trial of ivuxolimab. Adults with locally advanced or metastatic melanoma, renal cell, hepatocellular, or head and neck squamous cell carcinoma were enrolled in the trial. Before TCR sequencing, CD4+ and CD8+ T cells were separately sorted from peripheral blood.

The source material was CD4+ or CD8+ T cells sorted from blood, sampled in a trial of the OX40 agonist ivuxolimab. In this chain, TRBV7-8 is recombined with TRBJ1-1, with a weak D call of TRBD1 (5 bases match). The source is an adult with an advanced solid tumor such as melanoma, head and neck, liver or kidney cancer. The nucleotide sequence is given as TGTGCCAGCAGCTCCCGACAGCCGAACACTGAAGCTTTCTTT. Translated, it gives CASSSRQPNTEAFF.